This TCR beta chain was observed in a study of cytomegalovirus exposure and HLA in healthy donors. Study overall: Of some 400 genotyped donors, more than 65% grouped in the Caucasian-associated ancestry cluster.

Concerning this clone itself: No antigen is known for it.

Study findings and constraints: The analysis excluded some indistinguishable V segments, including TRBV6-2 and TRBV6-3.

Both 60 Vbeta primers and 13 Jbeta primers went into the PCR. TCRdb's table, derived via immunoSEQ multiplex PCR, lists solely in-frame clones and lacks some. Among over 100,000 clones listed, around 75% were seen once. V shed 0 bases and J shed 7 bases, with 6 bases lying between them. The V gene's germline CDR1 is SGHDN and CDR2 FVKESK. This CDR3 contains 12 residues. The sequence was obtained from a woman aged 30 to 39 in good health and CMV-seronegative. This chain joins TRBV14 and TRBJ1-2; D not certain. The specimen sequenced was PBMCs. This chain's CDR3 is CASSQELFGYTF. The DNA for the CDR3 is TGTGCCAGCAGCCAAGAACTCTTTGGCTACACCTTC. Filled out from reference TRBV14 and TRBJ1-2, the complete variable domain reads EAGVTQFPSHSVIEKGQTVTLRCDPISGHDNLYWYRRVMGKEIKFLLHFVKESKQDESGMPNNRFLAERTGGTYSTLKVQPAELEDSGVYFCASSQELFGYTFGSGTRLTVV.